This entry is about one TCR beta chain. Its specificity is unknown. This sample was included in a study of cytomegalovirus exposure and HLA in healthy donors. The CDR3 totals 15 residues. Trimming removed 3 bases at V and 2 bases at J, with 14 bases between. Germline V lookup: CDR1 SEHNR, CDR2 FQNEAQ (reference sequence). Primers: 60 Vbeta forward and 13 Jbeta reverse. Data came from immunoSEQ multiplex PCR; TCRdb stores just in-frame clones and leaves some out. The sample lists 85,000 to 120,000 clones; 55% to 80% were seen once. Study-wide points: Sequencing had likely introduced a cluster of highly shared sequence variants as an artifact.

Sample: PBMCs. The gene calls are TRBV7-9 and TRBJ2-7, with D tentatively TRBD1 (6 bases). This receptor was obtained from a human donor in good health. CDR3 DNA: TGTGCCAGCAGCTTGGGCACGGGACAAACCTACGAGCAGTACTTC. Amino acid sequence: CASSLGTGQTYEQYF.